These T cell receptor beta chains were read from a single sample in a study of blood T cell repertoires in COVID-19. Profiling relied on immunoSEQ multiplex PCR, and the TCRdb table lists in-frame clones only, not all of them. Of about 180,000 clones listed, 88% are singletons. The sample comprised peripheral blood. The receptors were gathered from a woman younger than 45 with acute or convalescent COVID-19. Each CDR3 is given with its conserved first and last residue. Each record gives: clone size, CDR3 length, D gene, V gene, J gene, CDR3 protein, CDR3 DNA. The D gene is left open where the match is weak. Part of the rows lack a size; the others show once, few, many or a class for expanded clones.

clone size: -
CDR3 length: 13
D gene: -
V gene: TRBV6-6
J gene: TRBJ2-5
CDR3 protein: CASARYHQETQYF
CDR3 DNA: TGTGCCAGCGCGCGATATCACCAAGAGACCCAGTACTTC

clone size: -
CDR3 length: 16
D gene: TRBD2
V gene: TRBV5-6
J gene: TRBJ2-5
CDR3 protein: CASSLARASGSETQYF
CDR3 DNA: TGTGCCAGCAGCTTGGCCCGGGCTAGCGGGAGTGAGACCCAGTACTTC

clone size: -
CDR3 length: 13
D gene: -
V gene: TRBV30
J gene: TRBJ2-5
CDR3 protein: CAWSLLRVETQYF
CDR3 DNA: TGTGCCTGGAGTCTCCTCAGGGTCGAGACCCAGTACTTC

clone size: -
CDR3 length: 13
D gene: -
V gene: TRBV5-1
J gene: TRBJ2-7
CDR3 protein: CASSLSGGYEQYF
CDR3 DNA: TGCGCCAGCAGCTTGAGTGGCGGCTACGAGCAGTACTTC

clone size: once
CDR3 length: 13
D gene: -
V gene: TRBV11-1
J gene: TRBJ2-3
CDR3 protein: CASSLETRDTQYF
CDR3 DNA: TGTGCCAGCAGCTTGGAGACTCGAGATACGCAGTATTTT

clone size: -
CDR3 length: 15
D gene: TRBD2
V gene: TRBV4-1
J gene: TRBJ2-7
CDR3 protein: CASSQLGLVTYEQYF
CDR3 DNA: TGCGCCAGCAGCCAGTTGGGACTAGTCACCTACGAGCAGTACTTC

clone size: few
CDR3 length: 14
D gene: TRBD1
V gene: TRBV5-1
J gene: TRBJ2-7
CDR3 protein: CASSWGTDTYEQYF
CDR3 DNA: TGCGCCAGCAGCTGGGGGACAGACACCTACGAGCAGTACTTC

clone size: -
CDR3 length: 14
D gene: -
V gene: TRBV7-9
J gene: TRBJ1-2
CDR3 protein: CASIPSDRNYGYTF
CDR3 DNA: TGTGCCAGCATCCCTTCCGACAGGAACTATGGCTACACCTTC

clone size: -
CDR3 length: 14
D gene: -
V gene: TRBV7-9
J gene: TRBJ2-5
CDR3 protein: CASSSRDTGETQYF
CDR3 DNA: TGTGCCAGCAGCTCACGGGACACCGGAGAGACCCAGTACTTC

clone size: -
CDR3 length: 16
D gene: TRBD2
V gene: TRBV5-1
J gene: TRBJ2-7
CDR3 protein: CASSLGEGRGSSVTLF
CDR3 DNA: TGCGCCAGCAGCTTGGGGGAGGGACGTGGTTCTAGCGTGACACTCTTC

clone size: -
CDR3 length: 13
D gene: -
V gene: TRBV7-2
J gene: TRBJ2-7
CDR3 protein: CASSLDYLYEQYF
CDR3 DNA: TGTGCCAGCAGCTTAGACTACCTCTACGAGCAGTACTTC

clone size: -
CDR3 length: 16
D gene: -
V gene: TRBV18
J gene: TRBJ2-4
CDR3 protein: CASSPRTAASSGIQYF
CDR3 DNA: TGTGCCAGCTCACCACGGACTGCCGCGAGTTCGGGGATTCAGTACTTC

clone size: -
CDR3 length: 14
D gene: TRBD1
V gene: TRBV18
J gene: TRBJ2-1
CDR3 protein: CASSRDRGLNEQFF
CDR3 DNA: TGTGCCAGCTCGCGGGACAGGGGACTCAATGAGCAGTTCTTC

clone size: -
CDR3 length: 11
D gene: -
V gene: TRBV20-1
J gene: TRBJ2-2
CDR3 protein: CSASRQMELFF
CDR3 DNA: TGCAGTGCTAGTCGCCAGATGGAGCTGTTTTTT

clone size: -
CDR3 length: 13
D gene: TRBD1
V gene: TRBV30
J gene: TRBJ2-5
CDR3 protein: CAWNQGGGETQYF
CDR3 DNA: TGTGCCTGGAACCAAGGGGGCGGAGAGACCCAGTACTTC

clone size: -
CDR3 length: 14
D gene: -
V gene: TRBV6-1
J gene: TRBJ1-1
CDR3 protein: CASSPTALNTEAFF
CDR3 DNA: TGTGCCAGCAGTCCCACAGCCTTGAACACTGAAGCTTTCTTT

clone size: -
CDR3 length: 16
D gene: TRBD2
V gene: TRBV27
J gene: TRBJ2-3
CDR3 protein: CASSLTWTSATDTQYF
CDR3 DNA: TGTGCCAGCAGTTTAACTTGGACTAGCGCCACAGATACGCAGTATTTT